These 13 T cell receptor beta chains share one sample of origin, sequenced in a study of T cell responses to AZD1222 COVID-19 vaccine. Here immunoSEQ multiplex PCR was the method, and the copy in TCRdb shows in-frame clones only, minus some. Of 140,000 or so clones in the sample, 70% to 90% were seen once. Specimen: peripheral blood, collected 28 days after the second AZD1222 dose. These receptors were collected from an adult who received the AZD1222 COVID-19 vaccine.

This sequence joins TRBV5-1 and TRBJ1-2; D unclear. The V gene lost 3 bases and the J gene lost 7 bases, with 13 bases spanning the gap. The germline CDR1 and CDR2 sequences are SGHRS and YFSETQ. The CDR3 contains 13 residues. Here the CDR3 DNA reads TGCGCCAGCAGCTCCCGCGGGGAGGGTGGCTACACCTTC. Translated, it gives CASSSRGEGGYTF.

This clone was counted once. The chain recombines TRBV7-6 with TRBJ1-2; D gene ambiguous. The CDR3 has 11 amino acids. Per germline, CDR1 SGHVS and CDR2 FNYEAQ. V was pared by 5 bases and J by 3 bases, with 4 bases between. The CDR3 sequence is CASSPDYGYTF. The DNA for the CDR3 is TGTGCCAGCAGCCCCGACTATGGCTACACCTTC.

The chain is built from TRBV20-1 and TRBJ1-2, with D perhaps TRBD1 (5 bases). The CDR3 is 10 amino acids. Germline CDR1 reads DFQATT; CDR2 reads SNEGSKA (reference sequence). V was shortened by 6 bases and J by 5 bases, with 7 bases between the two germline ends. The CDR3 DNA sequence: TGCAGTGCATCAGGGTATGGCTACACCTTC. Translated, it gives CSASGYGYTF.

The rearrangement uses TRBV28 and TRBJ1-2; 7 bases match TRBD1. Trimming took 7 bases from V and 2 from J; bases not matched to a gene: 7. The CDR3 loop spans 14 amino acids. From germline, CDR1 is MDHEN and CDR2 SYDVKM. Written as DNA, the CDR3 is TGTGCCAGCACCCTAGGGGGCCAAAACTATGGCTACACCTTC. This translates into CASTLGGQNYGYTF.

The CDR3 nucleotides read TGTGCCAGCAGTCTGAACAGCGACCAGCCCCAGCATTTT. Encoded protein: CASSLNSDQPQHF. J is TRBJ1-5 and V is TRBV6-5; no clear D gene. The CDR3 consists of 13 residues. Germline V gives CDR1 MNHEY, CDR2 SVGAGI. V lost 5 bases, J lost 7 bases, and 12 bases lay in between.

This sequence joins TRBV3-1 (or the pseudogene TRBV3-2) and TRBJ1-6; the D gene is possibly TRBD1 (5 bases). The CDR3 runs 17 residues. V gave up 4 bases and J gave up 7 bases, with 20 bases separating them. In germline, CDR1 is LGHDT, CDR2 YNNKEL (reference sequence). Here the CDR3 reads CASSPQLGRGRNSPLHF. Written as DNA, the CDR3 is TGTGCCAGCAGCCCTCAGTTGGGTAGGGGACGGAATTCACCCCTCCACTTT.

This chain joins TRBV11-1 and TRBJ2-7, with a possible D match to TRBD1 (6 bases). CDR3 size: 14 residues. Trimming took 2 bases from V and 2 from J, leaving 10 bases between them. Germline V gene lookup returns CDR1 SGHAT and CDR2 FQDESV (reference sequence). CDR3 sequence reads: CASSLSRGTYEQYF. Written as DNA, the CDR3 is TGTGCCAGCAGCTTAAGCAGGGGTACCTACGAGCAGTACTTC.

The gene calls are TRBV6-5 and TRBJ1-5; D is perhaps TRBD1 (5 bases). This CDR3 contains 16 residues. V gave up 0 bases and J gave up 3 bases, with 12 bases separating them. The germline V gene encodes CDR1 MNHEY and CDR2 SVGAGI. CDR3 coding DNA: TGTGCCAGCAGTTACTCGGGGCCGCCGCTCAATCAGCCCCAGCATTTT. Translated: CASSYSGPPLNQPQHF.

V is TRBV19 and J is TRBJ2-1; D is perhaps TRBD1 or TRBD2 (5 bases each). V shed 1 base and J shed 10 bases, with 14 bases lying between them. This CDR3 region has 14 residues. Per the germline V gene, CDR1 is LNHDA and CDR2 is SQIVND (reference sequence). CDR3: CASSIAERGKEQFF. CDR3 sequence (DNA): TGTGCCAGTAGTATAGCGGAACGGGGCAAGGAGCAGTTCTTC.

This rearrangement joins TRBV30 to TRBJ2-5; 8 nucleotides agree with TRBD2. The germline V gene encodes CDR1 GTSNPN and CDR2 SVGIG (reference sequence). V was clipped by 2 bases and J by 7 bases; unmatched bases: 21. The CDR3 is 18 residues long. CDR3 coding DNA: TGTGCCTGGAGTAACCCCCCCTTTGGCGGCGGGAGGACGGTGACCCAGTACTTC. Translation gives CAWSNPPFGGGRTVTQYF.

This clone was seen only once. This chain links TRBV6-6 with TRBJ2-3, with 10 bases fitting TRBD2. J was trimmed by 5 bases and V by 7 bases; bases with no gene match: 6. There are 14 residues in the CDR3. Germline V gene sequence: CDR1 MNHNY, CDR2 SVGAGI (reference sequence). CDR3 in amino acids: CASKSGGAQDTQYF. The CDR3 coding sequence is TGTGCCAGCAAGAGCGGGGGGGCCCAAGATACGCAGTATTTT.

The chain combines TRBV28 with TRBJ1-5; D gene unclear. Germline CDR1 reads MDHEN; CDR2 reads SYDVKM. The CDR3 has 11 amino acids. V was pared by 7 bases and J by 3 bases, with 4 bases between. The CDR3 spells CASKANQPQHF. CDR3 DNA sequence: TGTGCCAGCAAAGCCAATCAGCCCCAGCATTTT.

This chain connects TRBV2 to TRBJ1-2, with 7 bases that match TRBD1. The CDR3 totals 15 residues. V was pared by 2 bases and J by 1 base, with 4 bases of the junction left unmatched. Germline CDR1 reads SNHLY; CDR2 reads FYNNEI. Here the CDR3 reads CASSELQGGNYGYTF. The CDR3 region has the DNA TGTGCCAGCAGTGAACTGCAGGGGGGTAACTATGGCTACACCTTC.